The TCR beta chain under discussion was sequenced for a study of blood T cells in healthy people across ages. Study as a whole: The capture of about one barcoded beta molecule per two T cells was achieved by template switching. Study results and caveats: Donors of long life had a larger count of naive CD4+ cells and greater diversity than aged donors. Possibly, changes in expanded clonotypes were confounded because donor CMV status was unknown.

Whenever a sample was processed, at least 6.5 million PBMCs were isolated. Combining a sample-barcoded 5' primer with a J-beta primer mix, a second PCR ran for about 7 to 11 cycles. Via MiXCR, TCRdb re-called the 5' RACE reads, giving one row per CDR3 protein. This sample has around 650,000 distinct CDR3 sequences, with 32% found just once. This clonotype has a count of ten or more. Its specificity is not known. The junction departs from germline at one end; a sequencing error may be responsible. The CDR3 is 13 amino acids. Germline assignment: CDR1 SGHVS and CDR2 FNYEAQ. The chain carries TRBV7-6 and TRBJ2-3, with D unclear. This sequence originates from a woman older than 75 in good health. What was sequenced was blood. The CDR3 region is CASSLGRSDTQYF. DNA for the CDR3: TGCGCCAGCAGCTTAGGGCGATCAGATACGCAGTATTTT. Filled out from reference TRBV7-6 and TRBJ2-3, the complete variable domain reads GAGVSQSPRYKVTKRGQDVALRCDPISGHVSLYWYRQALGQGPEFLTYFNYEAQQDKSGLPNDRFSAERPEGSISTLTIQRTEQRDSAMYRCASSLGRSDTQYFGPGTRLTVL.